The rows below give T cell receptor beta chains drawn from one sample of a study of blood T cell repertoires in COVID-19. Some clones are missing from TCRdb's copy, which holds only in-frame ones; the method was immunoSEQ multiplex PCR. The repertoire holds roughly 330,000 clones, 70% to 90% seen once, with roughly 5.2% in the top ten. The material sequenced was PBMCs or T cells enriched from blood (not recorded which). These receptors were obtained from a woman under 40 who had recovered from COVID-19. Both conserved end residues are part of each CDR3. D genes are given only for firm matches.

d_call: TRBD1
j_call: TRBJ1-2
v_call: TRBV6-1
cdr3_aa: CASSDGTGQFYGYTF

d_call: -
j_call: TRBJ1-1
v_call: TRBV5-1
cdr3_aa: CASSGVGGTRTSEAFF

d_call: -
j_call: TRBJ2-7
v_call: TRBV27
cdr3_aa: CASSLSYRSVSAYEQYF

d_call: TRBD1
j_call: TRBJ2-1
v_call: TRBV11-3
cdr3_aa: CASSPDRGYGQFF

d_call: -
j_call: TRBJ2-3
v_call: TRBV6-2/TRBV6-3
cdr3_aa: CASSYSWTESTDTQYF

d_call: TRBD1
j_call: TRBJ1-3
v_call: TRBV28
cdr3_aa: CASSFSGGNGNTIYF

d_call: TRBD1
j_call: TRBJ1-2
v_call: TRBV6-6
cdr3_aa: CASSDGTGSYTF

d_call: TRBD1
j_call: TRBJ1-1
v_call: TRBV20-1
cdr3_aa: CSASRQQGDKAFF

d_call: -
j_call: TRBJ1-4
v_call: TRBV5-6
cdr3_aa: CASSLMVTRTAVEKLFF

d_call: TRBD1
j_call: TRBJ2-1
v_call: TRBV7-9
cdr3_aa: CASSLVAGGYEQFF

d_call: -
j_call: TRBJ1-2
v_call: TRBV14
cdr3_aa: CASSRQGNNYGYTF

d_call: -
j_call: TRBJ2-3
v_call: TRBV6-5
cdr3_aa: CASSATITDTQYF

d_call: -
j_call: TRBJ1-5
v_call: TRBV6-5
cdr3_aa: CAAQSLKSNQPQHF

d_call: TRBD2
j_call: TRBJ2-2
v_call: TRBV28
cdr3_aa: CASSLWALAGGDANTGELFF

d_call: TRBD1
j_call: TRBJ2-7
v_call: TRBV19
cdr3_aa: CASTQPGQGNEQYF

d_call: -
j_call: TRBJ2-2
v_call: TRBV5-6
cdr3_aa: CASSQVSTGELFF

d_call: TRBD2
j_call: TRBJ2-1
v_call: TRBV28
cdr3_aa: CASRASGTYYNEQFF

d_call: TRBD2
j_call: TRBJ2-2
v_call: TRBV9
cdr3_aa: CASSATSTNTGELFF

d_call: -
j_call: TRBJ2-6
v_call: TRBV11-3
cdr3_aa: CASSTRDAEVSGANVLTF

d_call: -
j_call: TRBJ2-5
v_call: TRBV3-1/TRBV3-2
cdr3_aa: CASAGTVQETQYF

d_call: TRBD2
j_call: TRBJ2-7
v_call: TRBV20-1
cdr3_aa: CSASSLAGAVYEQYF

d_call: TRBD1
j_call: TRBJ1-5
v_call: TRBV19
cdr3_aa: CASSQTTTGGYQPQHF

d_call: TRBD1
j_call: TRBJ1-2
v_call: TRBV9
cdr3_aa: CASSPRQGTIGYTF

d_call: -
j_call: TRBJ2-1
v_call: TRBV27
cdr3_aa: CASSALGTFNEQFF

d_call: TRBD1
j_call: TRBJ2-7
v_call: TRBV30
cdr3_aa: CAWGKTGMGLEQYF

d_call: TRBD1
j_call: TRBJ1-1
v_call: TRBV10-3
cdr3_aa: CATNRGQGWTEAFF

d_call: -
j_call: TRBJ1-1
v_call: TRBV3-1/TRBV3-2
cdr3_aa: CASSQDNRVRAFF